The TCR beta chain described here comes from a study of regulatory T cells in long-lasting Graves disease. Study details: Patients with persistent Graves' disease had over 5 years of antithyroid drugs and persistent TSH receptor antibodies.

This clonotype was detected ten times or more. Its specificity is unknown. Arm-PCR of CDR3 regions and iRepertoire HTBI primers were the basis on which TCR beta libraries were built. Authors' data handling: Gene usage covered around 62 TRBV and 13 to 15 TRBJ segments. One entry per CDR3 protein, called by TCRdb with MiXCR from the multiplex PCR reads. TCRdb's processing, not the authors', yielded these V and J calls. The sample holds 600,000 to 850,000 distinct CDR3 sequences, 25% to 35% seen once. The CDR3 spans 13 residues. V was trimmed by 1 base and J by 8 bases, leaving 8 bases between them. Time point denoted: persistent/refractory GD, antithyroid drugs over 5 years with positive TRAb. The TCR library was prepared using RNA isolated from PBMCs. EDTA tubes received approximately 8.4 milliliters of collected peripheral blood. Whole-study findings and limits: Few sampled subjects may have lowered accuracy.

The input for sequencing was peripheral blood mononuclear cells (PBMCs), taken when the disease was refractory, from a patient treated with antithyroid drugs. The chain employs TRBV12-3 or TRBV12-4 and TRBJ1-4, with D hard to call. This clonotype was obtained from a female donor with Graves disease. The CDR3 here is CASSLGVEEKLFF. In DNA, the CDR3 is TGTGCCAGCAGTTTAGGGGTAGAGGAAAAACTGTTTTTT.